Listed here are 17 T cell receptor beta chains from one sample, sequenced in a study of control samples from healthy donors and cancer patients. Sequenced by immunoSEQ multiplex PCR; TCRdb stores in-frame clones only, minus some. The sample lists tens of thousands of clones; about nine tenths were seen once. The material sequenced was blood. The receptor source for this set is a man aged 45-60 years in good health.

The chain is built from TRBV18 and TRBJ1-1; 9 bases map to TRBD1. V dropped 3 bases and J dropped 4; count of bases not matched to a gene: 0. CDR1 KGHSH and CDR2 LQKENI come from the germline V gene. There are 13 residues in the CDR3. This chain's CDR3 is CASSPTGGTEAFF. The CDR3 DNA is TGTGCCAGCTCACCGACAGGGGGCACTGAAGCTTTCTTT.

The chain recombines TRBV6-2 or TRBV6-3 with TRBJ1-6; possible D gene TRBD1, 5 bases. The germline V gene has CDR1 MNHEY and CDR2 SVGEGT. V lost 2 bases to trimming and J lost 12 bases, with 17 bases between them. There are 15 residues in the CDR3. The CDR3: CASSYLTGIRGPLHF. In DNA, the CDR3 is TGTGCCAGCAGTTACCTTACAGGCATCCGGGGACCCCTCCACTTT.

This chain uses TRBV30 with TRBJ2-1; D gene unclear. This CDR3 has 12 residues. Germline CDR1 and CDR2: GTSNPN and SVGIG (reference sequence). V dropped 0 bases and J dropped 7 bases, with 7 bases sitting between them. The CDR3, as DNA: TGTGCCTGGAGTGTACGTGGGAATGAGCAGTTCTTC. Its protein is CAWSVRGNEQFF.

This clone was seen once. In DNA form, the CDR3 reads TGTGCCAGCAGCCTTAGCGGGGGGGCCGATACGCAGTATTTT. This gives the protein CASSLSGGADTQYF. V usage is TRBV3-1 (or the pseudogene TRBV3-2) and J usage is TRBJ2-3; 11 nucleotides align to TRBD2. CDR1 and CDR2 from the germline V gene are LGHDT and YNNKEL (reference sequence). V lost 4 bases to trimming and J lost 6 bases; unmatched junction nucleotides: 3. CDR3 length equals 14 residues.

The count of this clone is one. The rearrangement uses TRBV30 and TRBJ2-7; 10 positions match TRBD1. The trim removed 7 bases at V and 3 bases at J, leaving 9 bases unmatched. The CDR3 has 14 residues. CDR1 and CDR2 from the germline V gene are GTSNPN and SVGIG (reference sequence). For the CDR3, the DNA is TGTGCCTTCACTTACCGGGACAGGGGCTACGAGCAGTACTTC. It translates to CAFTYRDRGYEQYF.

The chain has TRBV28 and TRBJ1-1; D gene uncertain. This CDR3 contains 15 residues. Germline CDR1 is MDHEN and CDR2 is SYDVKM. V was clipped by 5 bases and J by 4 bases, with 17 bases between them. The CDR3 sequence: CASSPIREGGTEAFF. CDR3 sequence (DNA): TGTGCCAGCAGTCCTATCCGGGAAGGAGGCACTGAAGCTTTCTTT.

The chain is built from TRBV21-1 and TRBJ2-7; TRBD1, the table's D call, was not compared with the DNA. TRBV21-1 is deemed a pseudogene. The CDR3 has 15 amino acids. The CDR3 region is CASSLPTGGPYEQYF. The CDR3 coding sequence is TGTGCCAGCAGCTTACCCACAGGGGGCCCGTACGAGCAGTACTTC.

This chain joins TRBV7-6 and TRBJ2-7, with 10 nucleotides matching TRBD1. CDR1 is SGHVS, CDR2 FNYEAQ, per germline. J gave up 2 bases and V 1 base, and 2 bases lay outside the gene matches. This CDR3 spans 15 amino acids. The CDR3 protein is CASSLEGTGAYEQYF. CDR3 nucleotides: TGTGCCAGCAGCTTAGAGGGGACAGGGGCCTACGAGCAGTACTTC.

This chain joins TRBV10-1 and TRBJ2-7, with TRBD1 matching 7 bases. In germline, CDR1 is WNHNN, CDR2 SYGVQD (reference sequence). The CDR3 is 15 amino acids. With V trimmed by 2 bases and J by 5 bases, 9 bases remained unmatched. CDR3 coding DNA: TGCGCCAGCAGTGAGCGGACAGGAGGACACGACGAGCAGTACTTC. It codes for CASSERTGGHDEQYF.

This chain links TRBV6-5 with TRBJ1-2; D is possibly TRBD1 (5 bases). Between the trimmed V and J ends, which lost 4 bases and 2 bases, there was a span of 14 bases. Germline lookup yields CDR1 MNHEY and CDR2 SVGAGI. This CDR3 has 15 residues. The CDR3 coding sequence is TGTGCCAGCAGTTCAACGGGGCGCGGAAACTATGGCTACACCTTC. It codes for CASSSTGRGNYGYTF.

The rearrangement uses TRBV5-5 and TRBJ1-5, with D possibly matching TRBD1 (6 bases). The germline V gene has CDR1 SGHKS and CDR2 YYEKEE (reference sequence). The V end was cut by 8 bases, the J end by 1 base, with 13 bases between. There are 14 residues in the CDR3. The CDR3 DNA sequence: TGTGCCAGTAAAGGGGGTTCGAGCAATCAGCCCCAGCATTTT. It specifies CASKGGSSNQPQHF.

This clone appeared a few times. J is TRBJ1-2 and V is TRBV6-5, with D possibly matching TRBD1 (5 bases). V was shortened by 9 bases and J by 1 base, with 12 bases between the two germline ends. The CDR3 contains 13 residues. Germline assignment: CDR1 MNHEY and CDR2 SVGAGI. The CDR3 DNA reads TGTGCCAGTGCATTGGACATTAACTATGGCTACACCTTC. This sequence encodes CASALDINYGYTF.

In DNA form, the CDR3 reads TGCGCCAGCAGCTTGCTACGGAACTCCTACGAGCAGTACTTC. Its translation is CASSLLRNSYEQYF. The V gene is TRBV5-1, the J gene TRBJ2-7; no clear D. The CDR3 length is 14 residues. Trimming left V 1 base short and J 0 bases short, with 8 bases between. The germline CDR1 and CDR2 sequences are SGHRS and YFSETQ.

This clone has just a few counts. This chain links TRBV4-2 with TRBJ2-1; D is uncertain. The CDR3 is 13 residues long. The germline CDR1 and CDR2 sequences are LGHNA and YNFKEQ. Trimming took off 5 bases at V and 3 bases at J, with 8 bases between the two ends. CDR3 in DNA: TGTGCCAGCAGCGGGTACCTCTACAATGAGCAGTTCTTC. Its protein is CASSGYLYNEQFF.

This clone was detected once. V is TRBV7-2 and J is TRBJ2-1, with 8 bases that match TRBD2. The J segment lost 2 bases and the V segment lost 8 bases, leaving 5 bases of the junction unmatched. CDR3 length: 14 amino acids. Germline CDR1 and CDR2: SGHTA and FQGNSA. CDR3 in DNA: TGTGCCAGCCGTACCGGGGGGGCCTACAATGAGCAGTTCTTC. This translates into CASRTGGAYNEQFF.

This clone came up once. This chain links TRBV25-1 with TRBJ2-3; TRBD2 agrees at 10 bases. V shed 5 bases, J shed 5 bases, and the junction held 10 bases outside the gene matches. Germline CDR1 MGHDK, CDR2 SYGVNS. CDR3 size: 16 residues. CDR3 in DNA: TGTGCCAGCAGTCGGGCCCTAGCGGGGGTAGAAGATACGCAGTATTTT. This encodes CASSRALAGVEDTQYF. The whole variable domain, remainder taken from reference TRBV25-1 and TRBJ2-3, is EADIYQTPRYLVIGTGKKITLECSQTMGHDKMYWYQQDPGMELHLIHYSYGVNSTEKGDLSSESTVSRIRTEHFPLTLESARPSHTSQYLCASSRALAGVEDTQYFGPGTRLTVL.

This chain uses TRBV5-6 with TRBJ1-5; TRBD1 might be the D (5 bases). With 3 bases removed from V and 9 bases from J, the gap between germline ends came to 16 bases. The germline V gene has CDR1 SGHDT and CDR2 YYEEEE. The CDR3 sequence is 14 residues long. CDR3 in DNA: TGTGCCAGCAGCTCCGACCGGCTGAGGGGGCCCCAGCATTTT. Amino acids: CASSSDRLRGPQHF.